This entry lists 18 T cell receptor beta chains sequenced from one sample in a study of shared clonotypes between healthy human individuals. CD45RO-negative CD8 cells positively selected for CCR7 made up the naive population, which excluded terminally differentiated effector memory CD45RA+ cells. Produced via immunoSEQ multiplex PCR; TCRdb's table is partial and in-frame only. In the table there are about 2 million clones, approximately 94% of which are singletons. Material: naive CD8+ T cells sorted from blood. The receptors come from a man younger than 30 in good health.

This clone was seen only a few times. Here the CDR3 DNA reads TGTGCCAGCAGTGAATGGAAGGGGCGACAGTTGGAGAATGAGCAGTTCTTC. It yields the protein CASSEWKGRQLENEQFF. The V and J genes are TRBV6-1 and TRBJ2-1, with D perhaps TRBD1 (5 bases). The CDR3 spans 17 residues. The ends were cut back, 2 bases at V and 7 bases at J, with 21 bases in the middle. Germline V gives CDR1 MNHNS, CDR2 SASEGT.

CDR3 region: CASSPGGFPSYEQYF. CDR3 nucleotides: TGTGCCAGCAGTCCCGGTGGGTTCCCCTCCTACGAGCAGTACTTC. V gene TRBV27 combines with J gene TRBJ2-7; D ambiguous. Germline V gives CDR1 MNHEY, CDR2 SMNVEV (reference sequence). The V and J ends lost 5 bases and 0 bases respectively, with 14 bases between them. The CDR3 contains 15 residues.

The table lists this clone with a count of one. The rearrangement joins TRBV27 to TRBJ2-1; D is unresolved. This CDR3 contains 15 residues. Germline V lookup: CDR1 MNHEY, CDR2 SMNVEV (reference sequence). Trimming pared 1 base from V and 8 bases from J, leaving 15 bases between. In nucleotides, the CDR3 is TGTGCCAGCAGTTTATTCGAACGGGTTAGGGATGAGCAGTTCTTC. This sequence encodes CASSLFERVRDEQFF.

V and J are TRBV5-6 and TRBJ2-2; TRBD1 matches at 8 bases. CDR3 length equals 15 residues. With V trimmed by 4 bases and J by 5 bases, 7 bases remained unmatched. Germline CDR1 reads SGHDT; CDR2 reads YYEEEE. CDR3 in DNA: TGTGCCAGCAGCGCCCCCCGGACAGGGACCGGGGAGCTGTTTTTT. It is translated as CASSAPRTGTGELFF.

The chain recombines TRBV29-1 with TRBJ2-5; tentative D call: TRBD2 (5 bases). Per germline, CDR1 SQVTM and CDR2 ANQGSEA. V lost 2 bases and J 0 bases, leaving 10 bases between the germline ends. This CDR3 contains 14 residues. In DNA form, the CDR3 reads TGCAGCGTTGAAAGGTCCGGGAACCAAGAGACCCAGTACTTC. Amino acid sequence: CSVERSGNQETQYF. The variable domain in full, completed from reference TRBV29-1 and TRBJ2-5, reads SAVISQKPSRDICQRGTSLTIQCQVDSQVTMMFWYRQQPGQSLTLIATANQGSEATYESGFVIDKFPISRPNLTFSTLTVSNMSPEDSSIYLCSVERSGNQETQYFGPGTRLLVL.

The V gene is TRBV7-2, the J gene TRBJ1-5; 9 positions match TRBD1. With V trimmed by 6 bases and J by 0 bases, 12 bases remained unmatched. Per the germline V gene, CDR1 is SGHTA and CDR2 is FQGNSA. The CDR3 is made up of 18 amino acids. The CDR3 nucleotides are TGTGCCAGCAGTCGGGACAGGGATCCGTCATATAGCAATCAGCCCCAGCATTTT. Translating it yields CASSRDRDPSYSNQPQHF.

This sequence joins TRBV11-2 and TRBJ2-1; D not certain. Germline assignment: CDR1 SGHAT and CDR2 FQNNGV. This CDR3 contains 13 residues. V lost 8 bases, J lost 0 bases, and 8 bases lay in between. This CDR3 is CASRFPSYNEQFF. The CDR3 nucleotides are TGTGCCAGCCGGTTCCCCTCCTACAATGAGCAGTTCTTC.

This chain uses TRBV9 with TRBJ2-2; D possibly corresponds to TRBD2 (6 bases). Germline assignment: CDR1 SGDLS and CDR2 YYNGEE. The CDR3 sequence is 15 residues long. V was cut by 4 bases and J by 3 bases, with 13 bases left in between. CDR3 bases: TGTGCCAGCAGCCCTCTCGGGGGTGACACCGGGGAGCTGTTTTTT. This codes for CASSPLGGDTGELFF.

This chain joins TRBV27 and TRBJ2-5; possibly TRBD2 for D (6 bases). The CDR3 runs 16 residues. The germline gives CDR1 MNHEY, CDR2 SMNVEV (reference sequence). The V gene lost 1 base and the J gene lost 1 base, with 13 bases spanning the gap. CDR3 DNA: TGTGCCAGCAGTTTATACCCGGGGGTCACCCAAGAGACCCAGTACTTC. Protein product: CASSLYPGVTQETQYF.

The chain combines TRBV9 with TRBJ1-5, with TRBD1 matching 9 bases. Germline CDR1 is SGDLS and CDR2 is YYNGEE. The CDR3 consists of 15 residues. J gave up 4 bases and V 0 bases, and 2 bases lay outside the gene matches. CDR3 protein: CASSVGTGVNQPQHF. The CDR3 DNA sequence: TGTGCCAGCAGCGTAGGGACAGGGGTTAATCAGCCCCAGCATTTT. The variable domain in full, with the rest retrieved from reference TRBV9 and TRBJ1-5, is DSGVTQTPKHLITATGQRVTLRCSPRSGDLSVYWYQQSLDQGLQFLIQYYNGEERAKGNILERFSAQQFPDLHSELNLSSLELGDSALYFCASSVGTGVNQPQHFGDGTRLSIL.

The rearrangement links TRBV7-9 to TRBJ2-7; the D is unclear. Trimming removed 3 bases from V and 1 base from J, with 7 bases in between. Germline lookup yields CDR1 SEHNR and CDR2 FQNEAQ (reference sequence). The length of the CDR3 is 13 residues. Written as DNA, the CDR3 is TGTGCCAGCAGCTTGAAACAGTCCTACGAGCAGTACTTC. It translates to CASSLKQSYEQYF.

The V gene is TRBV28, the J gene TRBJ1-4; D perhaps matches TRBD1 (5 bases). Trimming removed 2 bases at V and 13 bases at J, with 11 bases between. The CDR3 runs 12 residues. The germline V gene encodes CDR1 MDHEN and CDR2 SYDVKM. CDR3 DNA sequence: TGTGCCAGCAGTTTAGGGGGTTGGGGACTGTTTTTT. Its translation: CASSLGGWGLFF.

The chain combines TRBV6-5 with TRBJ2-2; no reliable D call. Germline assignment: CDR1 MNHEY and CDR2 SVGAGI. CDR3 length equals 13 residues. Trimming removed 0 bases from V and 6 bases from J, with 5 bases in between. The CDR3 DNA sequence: TGTGCCAGCAGTTACTCGATTCCCGGGGAGCTGTTTTTT. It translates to CASSYSIPGELFF.

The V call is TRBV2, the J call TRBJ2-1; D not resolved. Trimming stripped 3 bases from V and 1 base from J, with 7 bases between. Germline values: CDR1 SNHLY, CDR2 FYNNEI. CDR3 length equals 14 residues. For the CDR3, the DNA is TGTGCCAGCAGTGAGTGGCAATCCTACAATGAGCAGTTCTTC. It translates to CASSEWQSYNEQFF. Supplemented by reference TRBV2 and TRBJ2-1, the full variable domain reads EPEVTQTPSHQVTQMGQEVILRCVPISNHLYFYWYRQILGQKVEFLVSFYNNEISEKSEIFDDQFSVERPDGSNFTLKIRSTKLEDSAMYFCASSEWQSYNEQFFGPGTRLTVL.

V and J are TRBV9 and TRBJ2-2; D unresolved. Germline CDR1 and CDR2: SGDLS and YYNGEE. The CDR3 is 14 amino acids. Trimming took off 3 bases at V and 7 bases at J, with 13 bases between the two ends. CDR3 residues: CASSGVPVDGELFF. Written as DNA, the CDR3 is TGTGCCAGCAGCGGAGTCCCAGTCGACGGGGAGCTGTTTTTT.

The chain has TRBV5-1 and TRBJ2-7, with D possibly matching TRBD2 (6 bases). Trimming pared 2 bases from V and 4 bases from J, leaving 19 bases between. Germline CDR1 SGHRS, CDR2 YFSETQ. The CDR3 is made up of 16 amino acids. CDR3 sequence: CASSLIPSVGEYEQYF. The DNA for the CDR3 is TGCGCCAGCAGCTTAATCCCTAGCGTTGGGGAATACGAGCAGTACTTC.

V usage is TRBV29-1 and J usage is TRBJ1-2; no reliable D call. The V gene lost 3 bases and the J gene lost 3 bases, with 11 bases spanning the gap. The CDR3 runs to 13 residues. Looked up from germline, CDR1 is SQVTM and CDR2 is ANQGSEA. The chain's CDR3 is CSVEGSLHYGYTF. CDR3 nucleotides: TGCAGCGTTGAGGGTTCCCTTCACTATGGCTACACCTTC.

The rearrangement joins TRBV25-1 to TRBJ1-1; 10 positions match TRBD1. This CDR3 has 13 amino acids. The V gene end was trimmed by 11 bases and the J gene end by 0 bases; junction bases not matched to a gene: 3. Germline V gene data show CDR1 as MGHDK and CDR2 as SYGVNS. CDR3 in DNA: TGTGCCGCAGGGACAGGGGTGAACACTGAAGCTTTCTTT. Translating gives CAAGTGVNTEAFF.